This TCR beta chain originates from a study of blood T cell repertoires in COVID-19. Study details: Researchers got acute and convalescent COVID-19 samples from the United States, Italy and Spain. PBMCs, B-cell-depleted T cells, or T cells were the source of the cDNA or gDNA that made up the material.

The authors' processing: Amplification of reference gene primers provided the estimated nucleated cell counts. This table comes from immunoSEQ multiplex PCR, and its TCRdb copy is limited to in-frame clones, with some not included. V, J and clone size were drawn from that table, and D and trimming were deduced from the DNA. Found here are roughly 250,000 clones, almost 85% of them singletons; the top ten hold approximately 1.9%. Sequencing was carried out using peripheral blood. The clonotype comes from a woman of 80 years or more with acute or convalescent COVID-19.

The CDR3 nucleotides are TGTGCCAGCAGTGAGAGCAGGCTAGCCACTGAAGCTTTCTTT. This gives the protein CASSESRLATEAFF. V and J are TRBV6-1 and TRBJ1-1; D is undetermined. The CDR3 has 14 residues. Germline V lookup: CDR1 MNHNS, CDR2 SASEGT. Trimming cost V 3 bases and J 4 bases, with 12 bases left between them.